The 32 T cell receptor beta chains below all came from one sample that was sequenced in a study of T cell responses to AZD1222 COVID-19 vaccine. Libraries were prepared by immunoSEQ multiplex PCR; TCRdb keeps only in-frame clonotypes and omits some of them. The sample has 90,000 to 150,000 clones, about 87% seen once; the top ten hold around 8%. The source was peripheral blood, collected on day 0 of AZD1222 vaccination. These receptors were taken from an adult in good health.

The CDR3, as DNA: TGTGCCAGCAGTCCAGGGACACCTAGCAATCAGCCCCAGCATTTT. Protein sequence: CASSPGTPSNQPQHF. The rearrangement joins TRBV28 to TRBJ1-5, with TRBD1 as a possible D gene (6 bases). V gave up 5 bases and J gave up 0 bases, with 11 bases separating them. CDR1 and CDR2 (germline): MDHEN, SYDVKM. The CDR3 runs to 15 residues.

J is TRBJ1-2 and V is TRBV25-1, with D perhaps TRBD1 (6 bases). The germline CDR1 and CDR2 sequences are MGHDK and SYGVNS. The V gene lost 3 bases and the J gene lost 7 bases, with 18 bases spanning the gap. CDR3 size: 15 residues. The CDR3 spells CASSDRWAGVGGYTF. DNA for the CDR3: TGTGCCAGCAGTGATCGGTGGGCAGGGGTCGGTGGCTACACCTTC.

V and J are TRBV5-1 and TRBJ2-3, with TRBD1 matching over 7 bases. The CDR3 is 14 residues long. J lost 2 bases, V lost 4 bases, and 4 bases had no gene match. Germline CDR1 is SGHRS and CDR2 is YFSETQ. CDR3 sequence: CASSAQGFTDTQYF. The CDR3 DNA follows: TGCGCCAGCAGCGCACAGGGGTTCACAGATACGCAGTATTTT.

This chain connects TRBV6-7 to TRBJ2-1; TRBD2 agrees at 15 bases. Being an ORF, TRBV6-7 has a function that is uncertain. The V segment lost 10 bases and the J segment 4 bases; nucleotides outside the gene matches: 14. This CDR3 has 18 residues. As DNA, the CDR3 is TGTGCCATGGGGCCGGGACTAGCGGGGGGACATACTTACAATGAGCAGTTCTTC. Translation: CAMGPGLAGGHTYNEQFF.

The rearrangement joins TRBV5-6 to TRBJ1-1; unclear D gene. In germline, CDR1 is SGHDT, CDR2 YYEEEE. V lost 1 base and J lost 1, with 20 bases in between. The CDR3 has 18 residues. The CDR3 DNA reads as TGTGCCAGCAGCTTGCCTGACTGGCCGGCTGGACGGAACACTGAAGCTTTCTTT. As protein: CASSLPDWPAGRNTEAFF.

The V and J genes are TRBV19 and TRBJ2-5; 8 bases align to TRBD2. V shed 3 bases and J 1 base; nucleotides not matched to a gene: 1. The CDR3 totals 14 residues. Per the germline V gene, CDR1 is LNHDA and CDR2 is SQIVND (reference sequence). The DNA of the CDR3 is TGTGCCAGTAGTATCGGGGGGGCCCAAGAGACCCAGTACTTC. Its protein is CASSIGGAQETQYF. The full variable domain, in which reference TRBV19 and TRBJ2-5 provide the parts outside the CDR3, is DGGITQSPKYLFRKEGQNVTLSCEQNLNHDAMYWYRQDPGQGLRLIYYSQIVNDFQKGDIAEGYSVSREKKESFPLTVTSAQKNPTAFYLCASSIGGAQETQYFGPGTRLLVL.

The V gene is TRBV7-3, the J gene TRBJ2-2, with 10 bases lining up with TRBD1. J lost 5 bases, V lost 6 bases, and 3 bases had no gene match. This CDR3 is built from 14 residues. Germline V CDR1 and CDR2: SGHTA, FQGTGA. CDR3 protein: CASRRDRGTGELFF. The DNA for the CDR3 is TGTGCCAGCAGACGGGACAGGGGAACCGGGGAGCTGTTTTTT.

The genes are TRBV19 and TRBJ2-4, with unresolved D. Trimming removed 1 base at V and 8 bases at J, with 15 bases between. The germline V gene has CDR1 LNHDA and CDR2 SQIVND (reference sequence). The CDR3 runs 15 residues. The CDR3 DNA reads TGTGCCAGTAGTATAGGTACCACCCTACGGGACATTCAGTACTTC. It encodes CASSIGTTLRDIQYF.

V usage is TRBV18 and J usage is TRBJ2-7, with D maybe TRBD1 (6 bases). The V gene lost 3 bases and the J gene lost 2 bases, with 8 bases spanning the gap. Germline CDR1 reads KGHSH; CDR2 reads LQKENI. There are 13 residues in the CDR3. Here the CDR3 DNA reads TGTGCCAGCTCACCTCAGGGGACCTACGAGCAGTACTTC. Its translation is CASSPQGTYEQYF.

The sample holds one count of this clone. The genes are TRBV7-3 and TRBJ1-3; TRBD1 agrees at 9 bases. Germline assignment: CDR1 SGHTA and CDR2 FQGTGA. The CDR3 runs to 17 residues. Losses at the gene ends were 5 bases for V and 0 bases for J; bases not matched to a gene: 8. CDR3 sequence (DNA): TGTGCCAGCAGCCCTAAGACAGGGGGTGGCTCTGGAAACACCATATATTTT. Translation: CASSPKTGGGSGNTIYF. The whole variable domain, remainder taken from reference TRBV7-3 and TRBJ1-3, is GAGVSQTPSNKVTEKGKYVELRCDPISGHTALYWYRQSLGQGPEFLIYFQGTGAADDSGLPNDRFFAVRPEGSVSTLKIQRTERGDSAVYLCASSPKTGGGSGNTIYFGEGSWLTVV.

The chain joins TRBV9 to TRBJ2-3; 8 nucleotides line up with TRBD1. Germline V gene lookup returns CDR1 SGDLS and CDR2 YYNGEE. With 4 bases clipped from V and 2 bases from J, the junction kept 6 bases outside the gene matches. The CDR3 consists of 15 residues. The CDR3 sequence: CASSIRQGNTDTQYF. DNA for the CDR3: TGTGCCAGCAGCATTCGACAGGGGAACACAGATACGCAGTATTTT.

The genes are TRBV6-1 and TRBJ1-2, with D uncertain. The CDR3 is 16 residues long. Germline V gives CDR1 MNHNS, CDR2 SASEGT. The V end was cut by 0 bases, the J end by 1 base, with 12 bases between. CDR3 residues: CASSEAGLMINYGYTF. The CDR3 DNA follows: TGTGCCAGCAGTGAAGCCGGACTGATGATTAACTATGGCTACACCTTC.

The gene calls are TRBV2 and TRBJ1-5; 10 bases agree with TRBD1. The CDR3 runs 16 residues. With 8 bases clipped from V and 2 bases from J, the junction kept 9 bases outside the gene matches. Germline V gives CDR1 SNHLY, CDR2 FYNNEI. The DNA for the CDR3 is TGTGCCAGCGGAGGGACAGGGGAGAGAGGCAATCAGCCCCAGCATTTT. It translates to CASGGTGERGNQPQHF.

V is TRBV5-1 and J is TRBJ2-5; tentatively, D is TRBD2 (5 bases). Germline CDR1 and CDR2: SGHRS and YFSETQ. V was shortened by 0 bases and J by 3 bases, with 9 bases between the two germline ends. This CDR3 comprises 14 residues. The CDR3 sequence is CASSLVSGKETQYF. CDR3 nucleotides: TGCGCCAGCAGCTTGGTTTCGGGGAAAGAGACCCAGTACTTC.

The count of this clone is one. The chain recombines TRBV6-6 with TRBJ1-1; D is perhaps TRBD1 (6 bases). The CDR3 consists of 14 residues. V lost 6 bases and J 5 bases, leaving 16 bases between the germline ends. Germline-derived CDR1 and CDR2 are MNHNY and SVGAGI (reference sequence). CDR3 loop: CASSAPTRGTEAFF. CDR3 nucleotides: TGTGCCAGCAGCGCGCCAACTAGGGGGACTGAAGCTTTCTTT.

The chain combines TRBV19 with TRBJ2-1; no reliable D call. The CDR3 spans 16 residues. Trimming pared 3 bases from V and 2 bases from J, leaving 14 bases between. The germline CDR1 and CDR2 sequences are LNHDA and SQIVND (reference sequence). CDR3 loop: CASSIGRAGAYNEQFF. In nucleotides, the CDR3 is TGTGCCAGTAGTATTGGTCGGGCAGGCGCCTACAATGAGCAGTTCTTC.

The CDR3 DNA sequence: TGCGCCAGCAGCCCTGGGGGGGACGCCTACGAGCAGTACTTC. It yields the protein CASSPGGDAYEQYF. J is TRBJ2-7 and V is TRBV5-1; TRBD2 aligns across 7 bases. The CDR3 is made up of 14 amino acids. J gave up 2 bases and V 4 bases, and 6 bases lay outside the gene matches. The V gene's germline CDR1 is SGHRS and CDR2 YFSETQ.

The CDR3 protein is CAWSVGRDYGYTF. The DNA for the CDR3 is TGTGCCTGGAGTGTAGGCAGGGACTATGGCTACACCTTC. V gene TRBV30 combines with J gene TRBJ1-2; D perhaps matches TRBD1 (5 bases). The CDR3 sequence is 13 residues long. Trimming removed 0 bases from V and 3 bases from J, with 8 bases in between. Germline V gene data show CDR1 as GTSNPN and CDR2 as SVGIG (reference sequence).

This chain links TRBV30 with TRBJ1-2; D might be TRBD1 (6 bases). The germline V gene has CDR1 GTSNPN and CDR2 SVGIG (reference sequence). Trimming removed 3 bases at V and 4 bases at J, with 9 bases between. The length of the CDR3 is 12 residues. The CDR3 sequence: CAWSRDTYGYTF. CDR3 bases: TGTGCCTGGAGCCGGGACACCTATGGCTACACCTTC. Filled out from reference TRBV30 and TRBJ1-2, the complete variable domain reads SQTIHQWPATLVQPVGSPLSLECTVEGTSNPNLYWYRQAAGRGLQLLFYSVGIGQISSEVPQNLSASRPQDRQFILSSKKLLLSDSGFYLCAWSRDTYGYTFGSGTRLTVV.

The chain has TRBV5-1 and TRBJ2-3, with no clear D. The CDR3 sequence is 13 residues long. The V and J ends lost 3 bases and 2 bases respectively, with 7 bases between them. Germline V gene sequence: CDR1 SGHRS, CDR2 YFSETQ. The CDR3 DNA follows: TGCGCCAGCAGCTCCGGATTCACAGATACGCAGTATTTT. This codes for CASSSGFTDTQYF.

The chain has TRBV13 and TRBJ2-7; 11 bases line up with TRBD1. The junction had 7 bases not matched to a gene; V was cut back by 5 bases and J by 4 bases. The CDR3 totals 15 residues. The germline gives CDR1 PRHDT, CDR2 FYEKMQ (reference sequence). CDR3 bases: TGTGCCAGCAGCCAAAAGGGGACAGGGGGTTACGAGCAGTACTTC. Its protein is CASSQKGTGGYEQYF.

The chain uses TRBV10-3 and TRBJ1-5; 9 bases agree with TRBD1. The V gene end was trimmed by 6 bases and the J gene end by 1 base; junction bases not matched to a gene: 7. Germline-derived CDR1 and CDR2 are ENHRY and SYGVKD. The length of the CDR3 is 16 residues. The CDR3 bases are TGTGCCATCAGCACACAGGGGGCGCGAAGCAATCAGCCCCAGCATTTT. This translates into CAISTQGARSNQPQHF.

To note about this clone: One junction end disagrees with the germline gene, perhaps due to a read error. The chain combines TRBV5-4 with TRBJ2-7, with a tentative D call TRBD1 (5 bases). CDR1 and CDR2 from the germline V gene are SGHNT and YYREEE (reference sequence). There are 13 residues in the CDR3. The CDR3: CACRTQGSYEQYF. The CDR3, as DNA: TGTGCCTGCAGGACCCAGGGATCCTACGAGCAGTACTTC.

The V call is TRBV7-2, the J call TRBJ1-5; 8 nucleotides line up with TRBD1. Germline values: CDR1 SGHTA, CDR2 FQGNSA. V was pared by 5 bases and J by 4 bases, with 1 base of the junction left unmatched. The CDR3 sequence is 13 residues long. In nucleotides, the CDR3 is TGTGCCAGCAGCAGACAGGGGAATCAGCCCCAGCATTTT. Protein sequence: CASSRQGNQPQHF. Complete variable domain (other parts from reference TRBV7-2 and TRBJ1-5): GAGVSQSPSNKVTEKGKDVELRCDPISGHTALYWYRQSLGQGLEFLIYFQGNSAPDKSGLPSDRFSAERTGGSVSTLTIQRTQQEDSAVYLCASSRQGNQPQHFGDGTRLSIL.

This clone was seen repeatedly, ten times or more. The J gene is TRBJ1-5, the V gene TRBV24-1; the match to TRBD1 covers 8 bases. The CDR3 covers 15 residues. V shed 3 bases, J shed 4 bases, and the junction held 4 bases outside the gene matches. Germline V lookup: CDR1 KGHDR, CDR2 SFDVKD. DNA for the CDR3: TGTGCCACCAGTGATCGACAGGGGCCAAATCAGCCCCAGCATTTT. This sequence encodes CATSDRQGPNQPQHF.

This chain uses TRBV11-2 with TRBJ1-1; possible D gene TRBD1, 5 bases. With 7 bases removed from V and 0 bases from J, the gap between germline ends came to 15 bases. The CDR3 has 15 amino acids. Germline V gene sequence: CDR1 SGHAT, CDR2 FQNNGV. CDR3 region: CASTPRLRVNTEAFF. Here the CDR3 DNA reads TGTGCCAGCACCCCACGGCTCAGGGTGAACACTGAAGCTTTCTTT.

The genes are TRBV2 and TRBJ1-2; 9 bases agree with TRBD1. The germline CDR1 and CDR2 sequences are SNHLY and FYNNEI. CDR3 length equals 12 residues. The V gene end was trimmed by 7 bases and the J gene end by 8 bases; junction bases not matched to a gene: 5. DNA for the CDR3: TGTGCCAGCACAAACAGGGGGCAAGGCTACACCTTC. This encodes CASTNRGQGYTF.

The J gene is TRBJ1-2, the V gene TRBV29-1; D call uncertain. Germline V gives CDR1 SQVTM, CDR2 ANQGSEA. Trimming shortened V by 5 bases and J by 3 bases, and 7 bases separated the two germline ends. The CDR3 length is 11 residues. The CDR3 spells CSVLTDYGYTF. The DNA for the CDR3 is TGCAGCGTTTTAACAGACTATGGCTACACCTTC.

This clone was recorded only once. This sequence joins TRBV19 and TRBJ1-2; D possibly corresponds to TRBD1 (5 bases). Trimming took 8 bases from V and 4 from J, leaving 14 bases between them. The CDR3 loop spans 13 amino acids. CDR1 LNHDA and CDR2 SQIVND come from the germline V gene (reference sequence). CDR3 sequence (DNA): TGTGCCAGTGCCTCGGACACTCTCTATGGCTACACCTTC. Translation: CASASDTLYGYTF.

The chain recombines TRBV7-8 with TRBJ2-7; TRBD2 is a possible D gene (6 bases). Trimming cost V 2 bases and J 4 bases, with 18 bases left between them. CDR3 length: 16 amino acids. Germline V lookup: CDR1 SGHVS, CDR2 FQNEAQ. Here the CDR3 DNA reads TGTGCCAGCAGCTTAAAGGGTCGTGGGGGGACTTACGAGCAGTACTTC. Protein sequence: CASSLKGRGGTYEQYF.

The genes are TRBV29-1 and TRBJ2-1, with unresolved D. The CDR3 runs 18 residues. Germline-derived CDR1 and CDR2 are SQVTM and ANQGSEA. The ends were cut back, 4 bases at V and 2 bases at J, with 24 bases in the middle. The CDR3 region is CSVALSTDHIAAYNEQFF. Here the CDR3 DNA reads TGCAGCGTTGCGCTCTCTACGGACCACATTGCTGCCTACAATGAGCAGTTCTTC.

This clone was detected once. The chain combines TRBV5-1 with TRBJ2-5, with TRBD1 matching over 7 bases. This CDR3 has 16 amino acids. CDR1 and CDR2 from the germline V gene are SGHRS and YFSETQ. Trimming took 0 bases from V and 1 from J; bases not matched to a gene: 6. The DNA for the CDR3 is TGCGCCAGCAGCTTGGCCGTGACAGGGATCCAAGAGACCCAGTACTTC. Translation gives CASSLAVTGIQETQYF. The variable domain in full, with the rest retrieved from reference TRBV5-1 and TRBJ2-5, is KAGVTQTPRYLIKTRGQQVTLSCSPISGHRSVSWYQQTPGQGLQFLFEYFSETQRNKGNFPGRFSGRQFSNSRSEMNVSTLELGDSALYLCASSLAVTGIQETQYFGPGTRLLVL.